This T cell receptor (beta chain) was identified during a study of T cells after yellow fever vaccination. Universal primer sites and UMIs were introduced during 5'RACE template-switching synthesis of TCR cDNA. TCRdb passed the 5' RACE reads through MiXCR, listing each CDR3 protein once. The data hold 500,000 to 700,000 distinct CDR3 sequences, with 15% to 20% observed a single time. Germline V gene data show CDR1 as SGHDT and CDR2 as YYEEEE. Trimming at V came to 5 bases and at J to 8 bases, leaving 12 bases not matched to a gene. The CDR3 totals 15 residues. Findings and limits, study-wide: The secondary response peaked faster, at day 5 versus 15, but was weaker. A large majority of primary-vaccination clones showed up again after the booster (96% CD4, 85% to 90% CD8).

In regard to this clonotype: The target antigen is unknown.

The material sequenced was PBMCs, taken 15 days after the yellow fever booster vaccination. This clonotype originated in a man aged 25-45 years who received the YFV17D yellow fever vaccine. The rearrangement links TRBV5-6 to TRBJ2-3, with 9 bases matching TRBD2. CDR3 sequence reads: CASSKMGTSFRTQYF. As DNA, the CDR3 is TGTGCCAGCAGTAAGATGGGGACTAGCTTCCGTACGCAGTATTTT.